These 23 T cell receptor beta chains were sequenced from one sample in a study of CD8 T cells in ankylosing spondylitis. Study-wide findings and caveats: Several highly homologous variants formed a TCR beta motif that appeared characteristic of ankylosing spondylitis blood.

Antigens of these TCRs are unknown. Each CDR3 protein gets one entry after TCRdb re-called the 5' RACE reads with MiXCR. The sample contains fewer than 450,000 distinct CDR3 sequences, roughly a sixth of which appear only once. Source material: blood, either unsorted or a sorted T cell fraction (not recorded which). Receptor source: a male donor with ankylosing spondylitis.

This rearrangement joins TRBV7-6 to TRBJ2-7; 8 bases are shared with TRBD2. CDR3 size: 15 residues. Germline loops: CDR1 SGHVS, CDR2 FNYEAQ. V shed 2 bases and J 5 bases; nucleotides not matched to a gene: 8. CDR3 in amino acids: CASSLSSGGEDEQYF. DNA for the CDR3: TGTGCCAGCAGCTTATCCAGCGGGGGAGAGGACGAGCAGTACTTC. The full variable domain, completed using reference TRBV7-6 and TRBJ2-7, is GAGVSQSPRYKVTKRGQDVALRCDPISGHVSLYWYRQALGQGPEFLTYFNYEAQQDKSGLPNDRFSAERPEGSISTLTIQRTEQRDSAMYRCASSLSSGGEDEQYFGPGTRLTVT.

This clonotype showed up just a few times. This chain joins TRBV6-5 and TRBJ2-3; D perhaps matches TRBD1 (5 bases). Germline V gene data show CDR1 as MNHEY and CDR2 as SVGAGI. The V end lost 2 bases, the J end lost 2 bases, and 8 bases lay between the germline ends. The CDR3 has 14 residues. The CDR3 DNA follows: TGTGCCAGCAGTTACGAACAGGTCACAGATACGCAGTATTTT. Protein sequence: CASSYEQVTDTQYF.

Only a few counts were recorded for this clonotype. The chain couples TRBV27 to TRBJ1-2, with TRBD1 matching over 11 bases. V was clipped by 5 bases and J by 1 base; unmatched bases: 9. This CDR3 spans 17 amino acids. Germline V gene data show CDR1 as MNHEY and CDR2 as SMNVEV (reference sequence). CDR3 loop: CASSRKPGQGVNYGYTF. DNA for the CDR3: TGTGCCAGCAGTAGAAAGCCGGGACAGGGGGTTAACTATGGCTACACCTTC.

V and J are TRBV23-1 and TRBJ1-1; 8 positions agree with TRBD1. TRBV23-1 counts as an open reading frame of uncertain function. J was trimmed by 1 base and V by 3 bases; bases with no gene match: 4. CDR3 length: 15 residues. The CDR3 nucleotides read TGCGCCAGCAGTCAGCGGGACAGGCCGAACACTGAAGCTTTCTTT. This gives the protein CASSQRDRPNTEAFF.

This clonotype was seen a handful of times. The rearrangement links TRBV4-1 to TRBJ2-7; TRBD2 agrees at 12 bases. CDR1 MGHRA and CDR2 YSYEKL come from the germline V gene. V dropped 8 bases and J dropped 0; count of bases not matched to a gene: 2. The CDR3 is 14 amino acids. The CDR3 DNA reads TGCGCCAGCCGACTAGCGGGGGACTCCTACGAGCAGTACTTC. As protein: CASRLAGDSYEQYF.

The sample holds a few counts of this clonotype. CDR3 sequence: CASSLGERRIPAYEQYF. CDR3 nucleotide sequence: TGTGCCAGCAGCTTAGGGGAAAGGCGCATTCCCGCCTACGAGCAGTACTTC. The rearrangement links TRBV11-2 to TRBJ2-7, with D unresolved. With 1 base removed from V and 2 bases from J, the gap between germline ends came to 18 bases. CDR3 length: 17 residues. Germline values: CDR1 SGHAT, CDR2 FQNNGV.

This clonotype was observed a few times. V usage is TRBV6-2 or TRBV6-3 and J usage is TRBJ2-2, with 7 nucleotides matching TRBD2. CDR1 MNHEY and CDR2 SVGEGT come from the germline V gene. The CDR3 runs to 16 residues. V lost 7 bases and J lost 5; bases outside the gene matches: 13. This chain's CDR3 is CASTYRSGDDTGELFF. The CDR3 DNA is TGTGCCAGCACATACCGGAGCGGGGACGATACCGGGGAGCTGTTTTTT.

This clonotype was observed a handful of times. V and J are TRBV3-1 and TRBJ1-2; perhaps TRBD1 as D (5 bases). CDR1 is LGHDT, CDR2 YNNKEL, per germline (reference sequence). The V end lost 1 base, the J end lost 1 base, and 10 bases lay between the germline ends. CDR3 size: 15 residues. CDR3: CASSQGGAVNYGYTF. As DNA, the CDR3 is TGTGCCAGCAGCCAAGGCGGGGCTGTTAACTATGGCTACACCTTC.

This clonotype has a handful of counts. The chain uses TRBV20-1 and TRBJ1-2; TRBD1 aligns across 11 bases. Germline lookup yields CDR1 DFQATT and CDR2 SNEGSKA (reference sequence). The length of the CDR3 is 12 residues. The trim removed 6 bases at V and 7 bases at J, leaving 4 bases unmatched. CDR3 in amino acids: CSARTGGGGYTF. The CDR3 DNA follows: TGCAGTGCCCGGACAGGGGGCGGTGGCTACACCTTC.

This clonotype has just a few counts. V and J are TRBV29-1 and TRBJ1-2; 8 positions agree with TRBD1. Losses at the gene ends were 4 bases for V and 3 bases for J; bases not matched to a gene: 4. CDR3 size: 13 residues. The germline V gene encodes CDR1 SQVTM and CDR2 ANQGSEA. The CDR3 reads CSVVDRAHYGYTF. The CDR3 nucleotides read TGCAGCGTTGTGGACAGGGCACACTATGGCTACACCTTC. Together with reference TRBV29-1 and TRBJ1-2, the CDR3 gives the full variable domain: SAVISQKPSRDICQRGTSLTIQCQVDSQVTMMFWYRQQPGQSLTLIATANQGSEATYESGFVIDKFPISRPNLTFSTLTVSNMSPEDSSIYLCSVVDRAHYGYTFGSGTRLTVV.

The chain uses TRBV20-1 and TRBJ2-1; 9 nucleotides match TRBD1. The germline CDR1 and CDR2 sequences are DFQATT and SNEGSKA (reference sequence). The CDR3 runs 12 residues. CDR3 loop: CRTGGSYNEQFF. In DNA, the CDR3 is TGCAGGACAGGGGGCTCCTACAATGAGCAGTTCTTC.

This clonotype turned up a few times. The V gene is TRBV3-1, the J gene TRBJ2-5; TRBD2 is a possible D gene (6 bases). Trimming shortened V by 4 bases and J by 5 bases, and 14 bases separated the two germline ends. The CDR3 contains 14 residues. Germline assignment: CDR1 LGHDT and CDR2 YNNKEL (reference sequence). The CDR3 sequence is CASSLGRLGETQYF. The CDR3 DNA is TGTGCCAGCAGCCTTGGACGACTAGGGGAGACCCAGTACTTC.

This clonotype was observed a handful of times. The chain employs TRBV4-3 and TRBJ2-7; TRBD2 is a possible D gene (6 bases). Trimming shortened V by 0 bases and J by 6 bases, and 9 bases separated the two germline ends. Germline lookup yields CDR1 LGHNA and CDR2 YSLEER. The length of the CDR3 is 13 residues. The CDR3 protein is CASSQDGGFEQYF. The CDR3 nucleotides read TGCGCCAGCAGCCAAGATGGGGGGTTCGAGCAGTACTTC.

The rearrangement joins TRBV6-1 to TRBJ1-2, with D possibly matching TRBD1 (6 bases). V was pared by 4 bases and J by 4 bases, with 16 bases between. Germline values: CDR1 MNHNS, CDR2 SASEGT. The CDR3 sequence is 15 residues long. This chain's CDR3 is CASSGDINSGYGYTF. The CDR3 nucleotides are TGTGCCAGCAGTGGGGACATTAACTCAGGCTATGGCTACACCTTC.

This clonotype was seen a handful of times. The CDR3 DNA is TGCGCCAGCAGCTTGGGTGGGGCCCGGTCTAATGAAAAACTGTTTTTT. This encodes CASSLGGARSNEKLFF. The chain carries TRBV5-1 and TRBJ1-4; TRBD1 might be the D (5 bases). This CDR3 spans 16 amino acids. Germline V gene sequence: CDR1 SGHRS, CDR2 YFSETQ. Trimming stripped 0 bases from V and 3 bases from J, with 12 bases between.

Notes on this clonotype: A much larger clone sits a single nucleotide away, making a read error possible. The CDR3 ends on some other residue instead of the conserved phenylalanine or tryptophan, so this is likely a read error. The chain is built from TRBV12-3 or TRBV12-4 and TRBJ2-1, with 7 bases matching TRBD1. Trimming took 6 bases from V and 1 from J; bases not matched to a gene: 9. The CDR3 sequence is 16 residues long. The CDR3 nucleotides are TGTGCCAGCAGCTTTGGTAACAGGGGATCCTACAATGAGCAGTTCTGC. It is translated as CASSFGNRGSYNEQFC.

The chain carries TRBV29-1 and TRBJ2-2, with TRBD2 identical over 14 bases. CDR3 length: 16 residues. V shed 6 bases and J 6 bases; nucleotides not matched to a gene: 9. Looked up from germline, CDR1 is SQVTM and CDR2 is ANQGSEA. CDR3 region: CSVAGTSGSIPGELFF. The CDR3 DNA is TGCAGCGTCGCCGGGACTAGCGGGAGTATTCCCGGGGAGCTGTTTTTT.

Only a few counts were recorded for this clonotype. The CDR3 is CSARDRRRGGLYEQFF. Here the CDR3 DNA reads TGCAGTGCTAGAGATCGGCGGCGGGGGGGCCTCTATGAGCAGTTCTTC. This sequence joins TRBV20-1 and TRBJ2-1; 9 nucleotides agree with TRBD2. Germline CDR1 is DFQATT and CDR2 is SNEGSKA (reference sequence). CDR3 length: 16 amino acids. J lost 8 bases, V lost 0 bases, and 11 bases had no gene match.

This sequence joins TRBV19 and TRBJ2-3; no definite D call. Trimming removed 4 bases at V and 5 bases at J, with 19 bases between. Per germline, CDR1 LNHDA and CDR2 SQIVND (reference sequence). This CDR3 region has 16 residues. The CDR3 sequence is CASSKGWQAAGDTQYF. CDR3 nucleotide sequence: TGTGCCAGTAGTAAGGGTTGGCAGGCGGCTGGAGATACGCAGTATTTT. The full variable domain, in which reference TRBV19 and TRBJ2-3 provide the parts outside the CDR3, is DGGITQSPKYLFRKEGQNVTLSCEQNLNHDAMYWYRQDPGQGLRLIYYSQIVNDFQKGDIAEGYSVSREKKESFPLTVTSAQKNPTAFYLCASSKGWQAAGDTQYFGPGTRLTVL.

V is TRBV7-3 and J is TRBJ2-3, with 8 bases lining up with TRBD2. This CDR3 is built from 16 residues. J was trimmed by 2 bases and V by 5 bases; bases with no gene match: 9. Germline V gene sequence: CDR1 SGHTA, CDR2 FQGTGA. The CDR3: CASSPGVAGSTDTQYF. The CDR3 nucleotides read TGTGCCAGCAGCCCCGGGGTAGCGGGGTCCACAGATACGCAGTATTTT.

This chain connects TRBV24-1 to TRBJ2-3; D could derive from TRBD1 or TRBD2 (5 bases each). CDR3 length: 13 amino acids. Between the trimmed V and J ends, which lost 4 bases and 6 bases, there was a span of 10 bases. Germline-derived CDR1 and CDR2 are KGHDR and SFDVKD. The CDR3 sequence is CATSEGVLDTQYF. In DNA form, the CDR3 reads TGTGCCACCAGTGAGGGGGTCCTGGATACGCAGTATTTT.

The V call is TRBV6-2 or TRBV6-3, the J call TRBJ2-7; D may be TRBD1 (6 bases). Trimming shortened V by 8 bases and J by 2 bases, and 13 bases separated the two germline ends. The CDR3 runs 13 residues. Germline CDR1 reads MNHEY; CDR2 reads SVGEGT. The CDR3 region has the DNA TGTGCCAGCGAACAGGGAAGTCCCTACGAGCAGTACTTC. Translated: CASEQGSPYEQYF.

The chain links TRBV18 to TRBJ1-5; TRBD1 matches at 7 bases. The germline gives CDR1 KGHSH, CDR2 LQKENI. V was pared by 6 bases and J by 0 bases, with 5 bases of the junction left unmatched. This CDR3 has 15 residues. CDR3 loop: CASSKGTDSNQPQHF. The CDR3 DNA sequence: TGTGCCAGCTCCAAAGGGACAGATAGCAATCAGCCCCAGCATTTT.